This note documents a single TCR beta chain sequence. Its antigen remains unknown. This sample stems from a study of PD-L1 blockade in urothelial cancer. The CDR3 loop spans 15 amino acids. Study findings and constraints: Blood clones associated with the tumor expanded more at 3 weeks in durable-benefit patients.

The time point denotes: peripheral blood 6 weeks after treatment start. TCRdb's table, derived via immunoSEQ multiplex PCR, lists solely in-frame clones and lacks some. The table lists about 120,000 clones, around 88% of them singletons. Sample: PBMCs, taken around atezolizumab (anti-PD-L1) treatment. This clonotype originated in a man aged 55-75 years with urothelial cancer. The genes are TRBV21-1 and TRBJ2-7; the D call TRBD1 from the table was never checked on the DNA. TRBV21-1 corresponds to a pseudogene. CDR3 coding DNA: TGTGCCAGCAGCAAAAGAGCAGGGGGGCGCCACGAGCAGTACTTC. Translating gives CASSKRAGGRHEQYF.